Included here is one T cell receptor (beta chain) sequence, with context. Its cognate antigen has yet to be identified. Base-call qualities are not available, and no considerably larger clone is one nucleotide away. The immunoSEQ Assay, a bias-controlled multiplex PCR, was used to amplify TCRbeta CDR3 regions from genomic DNA. As for how the authors treated the data: The number of nucleated cells in each sample was estimated from the amplification of reference gene primers within the assay. To quantify the absolute abundance of each unique TCRbeta CDR3 rearrangement, sequence reads were collapsed and filtered. Productive Simpson clonality was computed per sample as the square root of Simpson's diversity index over productive rearrangements. As stored in TCRdb, this immuneACCESS dataset retains in-frame rearrangements with V and J assigned. A fraction of the clones does not appear; measured against another copy, unresolved V genes explain less than half of the discrepancy, and the remainder lacks a known reason. V, J and clone size derive from that table, while D and trimming were established from the DNA sequence. This sample lists some 39,000 clones; 90% to 95% were detected once. The leading ten clones occupy roughly 5.7% of the sample.

The sample comes from a study of blood T cell repertoires in COVID-19 (dated by TCRdb to the early 2020s). For context, the study as a whole: Collaborator samples came from the United States, Italy and Spain and covered acute and convalescent phases of COVID-19. HLA class I and class II types, where available, came from metadata supplied by the sample provider rather than from assay-based typing. The material from the prospective study consisted of cDNA or gDNA derived from T cells, B-cell-depleted T cells, or PBMCs. Samples were obtained from the ongoing ImmuneRACE study (first 160 participants) and from 1,200 or so subjects provided by 6 global collaborators. The repertoires were released in a freely available public database meant as a resource for research on the immune response to SARS-CoV-2. The sample metadata nearly always contained a de-identified subject ID, COVID-19 status, age in years and sex. Deeply sampled blood TCRbeta repertoires from subjects exposed to, actively infected with, or recovered from COVID-19 were included in the dataset.

What the authors observed across the whole study: How much clinical and demographic metadata was included differed by source and by participant, and the metadata was provided uncurated.

The V and J ends are trimmed by 3 bases and 3 bases, leaving 11 bases between them. The cysteine opens and the phenylalanine closes a CDR3 of 14 amino acids. Of all the DNA, just the CDR3 is kept, 42 bases in frame from base 1. In the germline V gene, CDR1 corresponds to SGHRS and CDR2 to YFSETQ. Each collaborating institution followed its own protocols to collect whole blood in K2EDTA tubes. For TCRbeta analysis, collaborators shipped samples in one of three forms: frozen whole blood, isolated PBMCs, or DNA extracted from either of those sample types. What was sequenced was peripheral blood. This TCR derives from a human donor in a cohort sampled during active COVID-19. The rearrangement combines TRBV5-1 with TRBJ2-3, with TRBD1 tentatively as D gene (5 bases match). The bases are TGCGCCAGCAGCTCAGGGTTGGGGACAGATACGCAGTATTTT. Its coded protein is CASSSGLGTDTQYF. The reference TRBV5-1 and TRBJ2-3 proteins fill in what lies around the CDR3, so the full variable domain reads KAGVTQTPRYLIKTRGQQVTLSCSPISGHRSVSWYQQTPGQGLQFLFEYFSETQRNKGNFPGRFSGRQFSNSRSEMNVSTLELGDSALYLCASSSGLGTDTQYFGPGTRLTVL.